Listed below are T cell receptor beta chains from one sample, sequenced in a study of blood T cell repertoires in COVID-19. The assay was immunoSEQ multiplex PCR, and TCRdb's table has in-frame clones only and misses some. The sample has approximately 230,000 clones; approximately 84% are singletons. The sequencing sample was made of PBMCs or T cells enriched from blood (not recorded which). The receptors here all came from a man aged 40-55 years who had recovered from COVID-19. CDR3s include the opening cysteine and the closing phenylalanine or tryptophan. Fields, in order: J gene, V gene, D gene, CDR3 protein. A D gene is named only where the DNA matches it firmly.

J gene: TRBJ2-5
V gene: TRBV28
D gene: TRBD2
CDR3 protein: CASSLAGGVETQYF

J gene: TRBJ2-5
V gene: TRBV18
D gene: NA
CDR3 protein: CASSHSAWETQYF

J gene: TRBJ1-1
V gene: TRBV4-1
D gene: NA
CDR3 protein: CASSQDISNTEAFF

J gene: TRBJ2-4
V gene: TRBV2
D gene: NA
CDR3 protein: CASSEEGSAKNIQYF

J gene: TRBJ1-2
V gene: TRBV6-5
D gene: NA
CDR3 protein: CASSPGTTGGYTF

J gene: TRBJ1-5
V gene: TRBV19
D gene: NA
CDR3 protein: CASVDGGNQPQHF

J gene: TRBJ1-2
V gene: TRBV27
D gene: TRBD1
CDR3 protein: CASSPQGAQAAAEGYTF

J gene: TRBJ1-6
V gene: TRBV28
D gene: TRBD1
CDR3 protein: CASSHGTDPYSPLHF

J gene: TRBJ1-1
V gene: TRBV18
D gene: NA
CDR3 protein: CASSVDRNTEAFF

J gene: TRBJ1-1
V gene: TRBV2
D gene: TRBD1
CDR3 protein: CASSGDRETEAFF

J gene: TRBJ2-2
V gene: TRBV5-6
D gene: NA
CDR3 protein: CASSLAFPAGGELFF

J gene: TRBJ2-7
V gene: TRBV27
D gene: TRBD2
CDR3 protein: CASSGTSGTYEQYF

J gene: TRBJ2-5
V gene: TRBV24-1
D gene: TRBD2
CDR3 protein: CATSQRGGLSGETQYF

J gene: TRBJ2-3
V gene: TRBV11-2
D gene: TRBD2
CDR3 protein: CASSSGLAVGTDTQYF

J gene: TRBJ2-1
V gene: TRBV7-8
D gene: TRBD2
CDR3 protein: CASIPAGLYNEQFF

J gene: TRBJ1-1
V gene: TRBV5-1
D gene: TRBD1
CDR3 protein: CASSQDGTGKAEAFF

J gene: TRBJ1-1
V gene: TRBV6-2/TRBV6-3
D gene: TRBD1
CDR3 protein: CASSDGQGGDEAFF

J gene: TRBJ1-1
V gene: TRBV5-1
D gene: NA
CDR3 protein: CASSPQGRGGGTEAFF

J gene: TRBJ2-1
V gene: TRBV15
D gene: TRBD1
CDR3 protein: CATSRDLEQGANEQFF

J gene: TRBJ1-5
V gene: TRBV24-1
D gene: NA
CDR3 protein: CATSDLDSNQPQHF

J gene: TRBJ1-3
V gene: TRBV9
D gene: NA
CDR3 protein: CASSPTKSRSSGNTIYF

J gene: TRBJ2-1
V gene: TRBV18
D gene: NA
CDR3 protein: CASSPRAGNDEQFF

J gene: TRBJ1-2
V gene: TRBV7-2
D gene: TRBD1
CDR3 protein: CASSLFRQGASYGYTF

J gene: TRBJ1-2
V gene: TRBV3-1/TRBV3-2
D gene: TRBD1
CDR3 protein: CASSSTGNNYGYTF

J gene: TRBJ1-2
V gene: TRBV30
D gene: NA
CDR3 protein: CAWSLQGIYGYTF

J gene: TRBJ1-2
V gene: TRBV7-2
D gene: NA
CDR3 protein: CASSLGSSANYGYTF

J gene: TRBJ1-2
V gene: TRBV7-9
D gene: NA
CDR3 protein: CASSQNGYYGYTF

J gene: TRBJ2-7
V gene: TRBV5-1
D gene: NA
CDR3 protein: CASSTTGEQYF

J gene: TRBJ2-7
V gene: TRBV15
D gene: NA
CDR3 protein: CATSIWRSSYEQYF

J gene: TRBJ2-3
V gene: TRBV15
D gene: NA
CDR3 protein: CATSRVRLDGTDTQYF

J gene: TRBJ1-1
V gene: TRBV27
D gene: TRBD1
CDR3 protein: CASSYGGGHTEAFF

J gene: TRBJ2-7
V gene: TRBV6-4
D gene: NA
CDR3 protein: CARLTRDTWPYEQYF

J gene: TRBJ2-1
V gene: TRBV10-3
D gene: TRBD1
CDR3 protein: CAISDSSGTGGSFPYNEQFF

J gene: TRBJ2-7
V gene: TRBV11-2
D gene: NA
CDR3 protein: CASSLLRGWGEQYF

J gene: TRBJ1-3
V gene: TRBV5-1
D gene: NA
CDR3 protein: CASSPTDSGNTIYF

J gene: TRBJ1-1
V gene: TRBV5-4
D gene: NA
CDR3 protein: CASTGGTEAFF

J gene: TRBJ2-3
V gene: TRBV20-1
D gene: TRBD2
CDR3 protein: CSASMRGTTDTQYF

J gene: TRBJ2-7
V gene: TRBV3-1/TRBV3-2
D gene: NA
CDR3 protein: CASSALMREQYF

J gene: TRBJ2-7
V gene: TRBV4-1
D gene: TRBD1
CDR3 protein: CASSQTGTGHYEQYF

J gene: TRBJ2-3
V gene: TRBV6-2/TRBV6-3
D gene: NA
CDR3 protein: CASSSPTDTQYF

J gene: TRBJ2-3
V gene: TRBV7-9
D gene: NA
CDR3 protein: CASSPQATAQYF

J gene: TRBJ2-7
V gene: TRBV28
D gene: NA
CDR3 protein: CASSLSTLIRTYEQYF

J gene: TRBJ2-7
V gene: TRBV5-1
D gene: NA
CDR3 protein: CASSLDTGSPYEQYF

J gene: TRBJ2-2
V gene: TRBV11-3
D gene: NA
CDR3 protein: CASSSRRDSNTGELFF

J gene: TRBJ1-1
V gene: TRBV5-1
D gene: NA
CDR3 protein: CASSSLGLGSTEAFF

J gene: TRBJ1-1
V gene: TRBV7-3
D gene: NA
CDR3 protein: CASSLTGTLNTEAFF

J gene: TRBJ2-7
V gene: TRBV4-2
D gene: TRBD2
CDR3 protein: CASSQGTSGGAGEQYF

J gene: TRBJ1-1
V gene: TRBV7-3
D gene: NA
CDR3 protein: CASSLLYRGKRMNTEAFF

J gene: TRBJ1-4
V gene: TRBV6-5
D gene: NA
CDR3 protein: CASSYSRQASEKLFF

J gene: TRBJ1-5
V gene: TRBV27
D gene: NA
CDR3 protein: CASSESGQPQHF

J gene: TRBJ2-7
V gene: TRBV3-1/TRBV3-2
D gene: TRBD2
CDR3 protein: CASSRLAGGLTSYEQYF

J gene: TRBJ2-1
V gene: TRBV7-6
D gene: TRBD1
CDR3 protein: CASSFAAGTGGINEQFF